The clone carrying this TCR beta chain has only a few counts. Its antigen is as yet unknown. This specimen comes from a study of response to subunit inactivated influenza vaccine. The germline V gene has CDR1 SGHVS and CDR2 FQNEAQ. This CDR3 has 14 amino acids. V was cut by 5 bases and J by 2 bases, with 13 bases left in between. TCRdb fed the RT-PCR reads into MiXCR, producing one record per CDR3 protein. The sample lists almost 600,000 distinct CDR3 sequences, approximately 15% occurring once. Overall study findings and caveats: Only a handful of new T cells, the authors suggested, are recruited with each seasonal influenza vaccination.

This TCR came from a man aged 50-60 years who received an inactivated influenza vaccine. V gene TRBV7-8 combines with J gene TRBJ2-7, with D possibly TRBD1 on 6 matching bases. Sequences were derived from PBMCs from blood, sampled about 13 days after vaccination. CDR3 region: CASSQNRVPYEQYF. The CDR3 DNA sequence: TGTGCCAGCAGCCAGAACAGGGTTCCCTACGAGCAGTACTTC.